What follows describes a single T cell receptor (beta chain). The antigen this receptor binds is unknown. Within one base of it there is no much larger clone, and no base qualities were kept. TCR beta CDR3 regions were amplified from RNA transcripts. For the first round of RT-PCR on the TCR CDR3, the HTBI primer set was used together with the Qiagen OneStep RT-PCR kit. Libraries were constructed in a second round of multiplex PCR, after which size selection and purification were performed. Libraries were sequenced paired-end with 100 bp reads on an Illumina HiSeq2000. As for the original processing: Raw data were processed with SOAPnuke, discarding reads with adapters, uncalled bases, mean Phred below 15, or no exact constant-primer or identifier match. High-quality paired reads were merged using COPE v1.2.5, and each unique nucleotide sequence was defined as a clonotype. MiTCR v1.1 was used to align the clonotypes against IMGT TRBV, TRBD and TRBJ reference segments. Analysis was restricted to V-J combinations with a frequency above 0.0001, which covered 98% to 99.2% of repertoires. The TCS score was defined as the ratio of F50 (clonal expansion) to E x V (chaos), calculated using BLOSUM62-based TCRdist between CDR3 peptides within each V-J. Welch's t-statistics and random forest reduced 450 to 600 V-J features to roughly 13, which were used in a naive Bayes classifier (R e1071). Using fastp at Q25 and MiXCR, TCRdb reprocessed the public reads and kept productive beta chains. Rows with one shared CDR3 protein collapse into an entry with the most common genes and DNA. The V and J calls were not made by the authors but by TCRdb's processing. For this sample there are roughly 350,000 distinct CDR3 sequences; roughly an eighth appear just once. The ten biggest clones cover almost 35% of the sample.

V is cut back by 1 base and J by 4 bases, with 2 bases in the junction unmatched. The CDR1 and CDR2 encoded by the germline V gene (reference sequence) are DFQATT and SNEGSKA. Counted from cysteine to phenylalanine, this CDR3 has 14 amino acids. Just the 42-base CDR3 DNA is kept, in frame starting at base 1. In the ophthalmopathy patients, disease was moderately to severely active, with a Clinical Activity Score of 3 or more, a NOSPECS grade of 4 or more, and a duration of less than 3 months. Patients with uncontrolled infections, other autoimmune diseases, pregnancy or lactation were excluded. Diagnoses were established on the basis of clinical symptoms, serum thyroxine and TRAb, thyroid ultrasound, and orbital computed tomography. PBMCs were separated from about 10 ml of fresh peripheral blood using Ficoll-Paque density gradient centrifugation. Total RNA was extracted with Trizol reagent, and quality was checked on an Agilent 2100 Bioanalyzer.

This sample stems from a study of T cells in Graves' hyperthyroidism and ophthalmopathy (dated 2019 in TCRdb). Notes on the research overall: Peripheral blood samples were taken at initial diagnosis, before any treatment was given. TCR V-J signatures able to tell the groups apart were searched for in a discovery cohort of more than 90 patients, of whom more than 40 had Graves' ophthalmopathy and roughly 59 had stable Graves' hyperthyroidism. After blood sampling, hyperthyroidism patients were treated with methimazole at a starting dose of 30 mg daily, and ophthalmopathy patients were treated with high-dose intravenous methylprednisolone. The 75 to 100 discovery patients were randomly divided into training and test sets at a 7:3 ratio. According to the paper, TCR Vbeta CDR3 sequencing was carried out on roughly 130 peripheral blood samples, which came from 40 to 45 ophthalmopathy, around 75 hyperthyroidism and approximately 17 progressor patients. An independent validation cohort of 18 to 20 hyperthyroidism patients and approximately 17 patients who later progressed to ophthalmopathy tested prospective prediction of ophthalmopathy. Thyroid tissue and blood T-cell repertoires from roughly 6 Graves' hyperthyroidism patients were also compared in the study. What the authors observed across the whole study: Sample size was not statistically predetermined, and investigators were not blinded to group allocation. In validation, the model predicted progression to ophthalmopathy a median of roughly six months before onset, with approximately 71% sensitivity and 72.22% specificity. Most expanded thyroid clonotypes (frequency above 0.001) were also detected in blood, a finding suggesting that blood repertoires may reflect thyroid immune responses. In cross-validation, a model built on a 13 V-J signature told ophthalmopathy apart from stable hyperthyroidism with under 90% sensitivity and roughly 82% specificity, and in testing the same model reached 80%/75%.

Sequenced material: blood. This receptor was identified in a woman in her 40s with Graves' ophthalmopathy. The chain links TRBV20-1 with TRBJ2-1, with TRBD1 matching 9 junction bases. This receptor carries the CDR3 CSARVGQGYNEQFF. The nucleotide sequence reads TGCAGTGCTAGAGTGGGACAGGGATACAATGAGCAGTTCTTC.